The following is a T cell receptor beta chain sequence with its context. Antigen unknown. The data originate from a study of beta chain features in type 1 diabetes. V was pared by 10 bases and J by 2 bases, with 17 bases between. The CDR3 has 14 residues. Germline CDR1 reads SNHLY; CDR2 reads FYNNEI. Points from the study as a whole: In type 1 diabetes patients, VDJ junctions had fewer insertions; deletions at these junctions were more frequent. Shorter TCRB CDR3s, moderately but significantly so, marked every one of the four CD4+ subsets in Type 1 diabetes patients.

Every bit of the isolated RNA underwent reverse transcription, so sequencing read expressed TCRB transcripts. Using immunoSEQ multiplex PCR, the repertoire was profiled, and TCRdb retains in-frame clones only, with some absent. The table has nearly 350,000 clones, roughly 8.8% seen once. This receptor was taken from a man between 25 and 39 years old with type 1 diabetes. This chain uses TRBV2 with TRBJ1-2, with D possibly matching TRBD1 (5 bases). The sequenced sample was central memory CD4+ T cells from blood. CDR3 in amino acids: CATSPGGANYGYTF. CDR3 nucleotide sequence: TGTGCCACCTCGCCGGGAGGGGCAAACTATGGCTACACCTTC. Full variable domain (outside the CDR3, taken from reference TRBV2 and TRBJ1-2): EPEVTQTPSHQVTQMGQEVILRCVPISNHLYFYWYRQILGQKVEFLVSFYNNEISEKSEIFDDQFSVERPDGSNFTLKIRSTKLEDSAMYFCATSPGGANYGYTFGSGTRLTVV.